Below, 14 T cell receptor beta chains from the same sample are listed, as sequenced in a study of control samples from healthy donors and cancer patients. Measured with immunoSEQ multiplex PCR; TCRdb has only the in-frame clones, and not every one. The sample includes 90,000 to 120,000 clones, approximately 84% of them seen just once. The specimen was blood. All receptors derive from a man aged 18 to 35 in good health.

The CDR3: CASTDNYRVCSGGSPLHF. The CDR3, as DNA: TGTGCCAGCACCGACAATTACAGGGTGTGCTCCGGAGGGTCACCCCTCCACTTT. The chain has TRBV21-1 and TRBJ1-6. TRBV21-1 is noted as a pseudogene. The CDR3 runs 18 residues.

The V and J genes are TRBV28 and TRBJ1-3, with D hard to call. The CDR3 covers 17 residues. Trimming pared 7 bases from V and 0 bases from J, leaving 19 bases between. Germline assignment: CDR1 MDHEN and CDR2 SYDVKM. CDR3 nucleotides: TGTGCCAGCACCTCGTATCTCCCAGGTCCCTCTGGAAACACCATATATTTT. This sequence encodes CASTSYLPGPSGNTIYF.

The chain couples TRBV2 to TRBJ1-2; possibly TRBD1 for D (5 bases). Germline CDR1 SNHLY, CDR2 FYNNEI. The CDR3 has 14 amino acids. The germline V and J ends were trimmed by 4 bases and 1 base, with 10 bases remaining between them. This chain's CDR3 is CASSANRINYGYTF. Written as DNA, the CDR3 is TGTGCCAGCAGTGCCAACAGGATTAACTATGGCTACACCTTC.

V usage is TRBV5-1 and J usage is TRBJ2-1; 7 bases align to TRBD2. Unmatched junction bases numbered 7, after V lost 7 bases and J lost 0 bases. The CDR3 totals 15 residues. Per germline, CDR1 SGHRS and CDR2 YFSETQ. The CDR3 DNA reads as TGCGCCAGCGGTTGGGGGGGTAGCTCCTACAATGAGCAGTTCTTC. It translates to CASGWGGSSYNEQFF.

The chain is built from TRBV23-1 and TRBJ2-1; 7 positions match TRBD1. TRBV23-1 is placed among ORFs of uncertain function. Unmatched junction bases numbered 2, after V lost 0 bases and J lost 3 bases. This CDR3 has 15 amino acids. CDR3 protein: CASSQSGGCYNEQFF. The CDR3 region has the DNA TGCGCCAGCAGTCAATCAGGGGGCTGCTACAATGAGCAGTTCTTC.

This chain links TRBV19 with TRBJ1-4, with 10 positions matching TRBD1. CDR1 and CDR2 (germline): LNHDA, SQIVND (reference sequence). The CDR3 contains 15 residues. Losses at the gene ends were 5 bases for V and 8 bases for J; bases not matched to a gene: 8. The CDR3 nucleotides read TGTGCCAGTAGTTCCCGACAGGGGGCTGGCGAAAAACTGTTTTTT. The encoded protein is CASSSRQGAGEKLFF.

This clone was observed a few times. J is TRBJ1-2 and V is TRBV2, with TRBD1 as a possible D gene (5 bases). Germline CDR1 and CDR2: SNHLY and FYNNEI. The CDR3 runs 13 residues. V was shortened by 5 bases and J by 8 bases, with 15 bases between the two germline ends. The chain's CDR3 is CASSKRGRRGYTF. DNA for the CDR3: TGTGCCAGCAGTAAACGGGGACGAAGGGGCTACACCTTC.

This chain links TRBV20-1 with TRBJ2-7; D uncertain. Germline values: CDR1 DFQATT, CDR2 SNEGSKA (reference sequence). This CDR3 has 13 amino acids. Trimming took off 3 bases at V and 0 bases at J, with 9 bases between the two ends. The CDR3 nucleotides are TGCAGTGCTAGTTTACTGGACTCCTACGAGCAGTACGTC. Translation: CSASLLDSYEQYV.

This clone is medium-sized (0.01 to 0.1%) by share. V usage is TRBV9 and J usage is TRBJ1-5; D is unclear. The CDR3 runs to 13 residues. The V and J ends lost 4 bases and 7 bases respectively, with 12 bases between them. Germline V gene lookup returns CDR1 SGDLS and CDR2 YYNGEE. Here the CDR3 reads CASSPSPGQPQHF. CDR3 DNA sequence: TGTGCCAGCAGCCCAAGCCCCGGACAGCCCCAGCATTTT.

The chain links TRBV27 to TRBJ2-7; 7 positions match TRBD1. The germline V gene encodes CDR1 MNHEY and CDR2 SMNVEV (reference sequence). V shed 5 bases and J 2 bases; nucleotides not matched to a gene: 24. The CDR3 runs 20 residues. CDR3 nucleotides: TGTGCCAGCAGTGCTAACTACCGGGACAGTAATATAAAGAGAGCCTACGAGCAGTACTTC. Protein product: CASSANYRDSNIKRAYEQYF.

V usage is TRBV5-1 and J usage is TRBJ2-1; D possibly corresponds to TRBD2 (5 bases). CDR1 SGHRS and CDR2 YFSETQ come from the germline V gene. Trimming removed 4 bases from V and 8 bases from J, with 16 bases in between. This CDR3 has 14 residues. The CDR3, as DNA: TGCGCCAGCAGCCCGAGGTCGGGGATCGATGAGCAGTTCTTC. Residues: CASSPRSGIDEQFF. Full variable domain (missing parts from reference TRBV5-1 and TRBJ2-1): KAGVTQTPRYLIKTRGQQVTLSCSPISGHRSVSWYQQTPGQGLQFLFEYFSETQRNKGNFPGRFSGRQFSNSRSEMNVSTLELGDSALYLCASSPRSGIDEQFFGPGTRLTVL.

Turning to this clone: The sample has other DNA sequences that encode this CDR3 too. The chain employs TRBV5-4 and TRBJ2-5, with 7 nucleotides matching TRBD1. The trim removed 4 bases at V and 0 bases at J, leaving 3 bases unmatched. The germline gives CDR1 SGHNT, CDR2 YYREEE (reference sequence). The CDR3 has 14 amino acids. Here the CDR3 reads CASSLRGYQETQYF. The CDR3 nucleotides read TGTGCCAGCAGCCTCAGGGGGTACCAAGAGACCCAGTACTTC.

V usage is TRBV11-2 and J usage is TRBJ2-7; 7 bases line up with TRBD1. This CDR3 region has 15 residues. Germline lookup yields CDR1 SGHAT and CDR2 FQNNGV. With 2 bases clipped from V and 7 bases from J, the junction kept 11 bases outside the gene matches. The CDR3 loop reads CASSLWDRPTREQYV. As DNA, the CDR3 is TGTGCCAGCAGCTTATGGGACAGACCTACGAGGGAGCAGTACGTC.

This clone showed up just a few times. The chain employs TRBV19 and TRBJ1-1; perhaps TRBD1 as D (6 bases). The CDR3 contains 12 residues. CDR1 LNHDA and CDR2 SQIVND come from the germline V gene (reference sequence). The ends were cut back, 5 bases at V and 10 bases at J, with 14 bases in the middle. CDR3 coding DNA: TGTGCCAGTAGTTCGTGGGGGCGCTCAGCTTTCTTT. The encoded protein is CASSSWGRSAFF.